Here is one TCR beta chain with its context. This entry belongs to a study of blood T cell repertoires in COVID-19. Study context: Spain, Italy and the United States supplied samples that represented acute and convalescent COVID-19.

In germline, CDR1 is MNHEY, CDR2 SVGAGI. CDR3 size: 13 residues. V was clipped by 10 bases and J by 6 bases; unmatched bases: 7. Only in-frame clones appear in the TCRdb table, and some are missing; sequencing was by immunoSEQ multiplex PCR. The table lists about 310,000 clones, about nine tenths of them singletons. Participants' reported clinical history set cohort assignment. Two negative PCRs, clearance, or symptom resolution had been documented for recovered Cohort 3 donors. The J gene is TRBJ2-7, the V gene TRBV6-5, with 12 bases identical to TRBD2. This receptor was obtained from a woman between 35 and 50 years old who had recovered from COVID-19. Material for sequencing was PBMCs or T cells enriched from blood (not recorded which). DNA of the CDR3: TGTGCCACCATACTAGCGGGGGGTAGCGAGCAGTACTTC. It codes for CATILAGGSEQYF.